Given below is one TCR beta chain in context. Its antigen remains unknown. This CDR3 region has 16 residues. The germline CDR1 and CDR2 sequences are SGDLS and YYNGEE. The ends were cut back, 3 bases at V and 2 bases at J, with 16 bases in the middle. The sample belongs to a study of blood T cells in healthy people across ages. The wider study: The capture of about one barcoded beta molecule per two T cells was achieved by template switching.

Extraction yielded at least 5 micrograms of total RNA per sample. Next came a second PCR, run for about 7 to 12 cycles, which used a sample-barcoded 5' primer along with a J-beta primer mix. TCRdb called the 5' RACE reads again in MiXCR, with one record for every CDR3 protein. This sample has about 1.8 million distinct CDR3 sequences, with roughly 52% found just once. The study, taken as a whole, reports: With age, beta diversity per million T cells declined roughly linearly, significantly by 40. Investigators treated diversity estimates from one million T cells as underestimates.

The V and J genes are TRBV9 and TRBJ2-3; perhaps D is TRBD1 or TRBD2 (5 bases each). Sequenced sample: blood. This TCR was sampled from a middle-aged woman in good health. CDR3 nucleotide sequence: TGTGCCAGCAGCGGGGGAACGGGGCAGTACACAGATACGCAGTATTTT. Its translation: CASSGGTGQYTDTQYF.